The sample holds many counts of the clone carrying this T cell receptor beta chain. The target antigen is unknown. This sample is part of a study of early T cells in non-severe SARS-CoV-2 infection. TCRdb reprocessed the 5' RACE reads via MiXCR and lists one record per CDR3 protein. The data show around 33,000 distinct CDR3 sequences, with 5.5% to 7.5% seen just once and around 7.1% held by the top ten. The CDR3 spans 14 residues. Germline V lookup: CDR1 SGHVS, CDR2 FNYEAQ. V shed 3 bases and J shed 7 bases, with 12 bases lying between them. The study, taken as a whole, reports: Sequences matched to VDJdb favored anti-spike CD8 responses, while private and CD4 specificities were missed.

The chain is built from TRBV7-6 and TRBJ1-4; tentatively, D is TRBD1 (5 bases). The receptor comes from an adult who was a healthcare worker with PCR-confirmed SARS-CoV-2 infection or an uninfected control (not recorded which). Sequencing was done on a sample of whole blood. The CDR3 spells CASSLTALGEKLFF. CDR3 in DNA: TGTGCCAGCAGCTTGACAGCGCTTGGTGAAAAACTGTTTTTT.